A single sample gave rise to the 32 T cell receptor beta chains below, sequenced in a study of T cell clones after liver transplantation. Produced via immunoSEQ multiplex PCR; TCRdb's table is partial and in-frame only. The profile covers 45,000 to 60,000 clones, with approximately 70% appearing a single time and approximately 2.6% taken by the ten largest. This specimen consisted of CD4+ T cells from blood, obtained at the approximately 15-month timepoint. Receptor source: a human patient who received a liver transplant. T cells may partly derive from the graft donor.

This clone was detected only a few times. The rearrangement links TRBV7-9 to TRBJ2-3; no firm D call. V was shortened by 2 bases and J by 0 bases, with 6 bases between the two germline ends. The germline gives CDR1 SEHNR, CDR2 FQNEAQ (reference sequence). This CDR3 has 14 residues. The CDR3 is CASSLIGSTDTQYF. The CDR3 DNA sequence: TGTGCCAGCAGCTTAATTGGCAGCACAGATACGCAGTATTTT.

This clone was seen only once. The chain couples TRBV7-2 to TRBJ1-5; no reliable D call. CDR1 and CDR2 from the germline V gene are SGHTA and FQGNSA. Trimming cost V 1 base and J 7 bases, with 5 bases left between them. The CDR3 has 12 residues. In DNA form, the CDR3 reads TGTGCCAGCAGCTTAGGGGAACAGCCCCAGCATTTT. Amino acid sequence: CASSLGEQPQHF.

The rearrangement uses TRBV5-1 and TRBJ2-5; 11 bases are shared with TRBD2. CDR3 length: 16 amino acids. The V gene's germline CDR1 is SGHRS and CDR2 YFSETQ. V gave up 1 base and J gave up 3 bases; unmatched junction bases: 5. The DNA of the CDR3 is TGCGCCAGCAGCTTGTCATCTAGCGGGGGGAAAGAGACCCAGTACTTC. Translating gives CASSLSSSGGKETQYF. Combining the CDR3 with reference TRBV5-1 and TRBJ2-5 gives the whole variable domain KAGVTQTPRYLIKTRGQQVTLSCSPISGHRSVSWYQQTPGQGLQFLFEYFSETQRNKGNFPGRFSGRQFSNSRSEMNVSTLELGDSALYLCASSLSSSGGKETQYFGPGTRLLVL.

This clone was found a few times. The rearrangement uses TRBV10-3 and TRBJ2-2, with 14 positions matching TRBD2. The CDR3 has 18 residues. Germline CDR1 and CDR2: ENHRY and SYGVKD. Trimming cost V 6 bases and J 5 bases; bases outside gene matches: 11. This CDR3 is CAISPGPGTSGGTGELFF. In nucleotides, the CDR3 is TGTGCCATCAGCCCCGGCCCCGGGACTAGCGGGGGTACCGGGGAGCTGTTTTTT.

The chain joins TRBV7-6 to TRBJ2-5; D uncertain. Germline V CDR1 and CDR2: SGHVS, FNYEAQ. Trimming shortened V by 5 bases and J by 0 bases, and 16 bases separated the two germline ends. This CDR3 is 16 amino acids long. Here the CDR3 reads CASSLTGTADQETQYF. Here the CDR3 DNA reads TGTGCCAGCAGCCTAACGGGCACAGCCGACCAAGAGACCCAGTACTTC.

CDR3 coding DNA: TGTGCCTGGAGCAGGAACAATGAGCAGTTCTTC. It encodes CAWSRNNEQFF. The chain is built from TRBV30 and TRBJ2-1; D uncertain. Germline V CDR1 and CDR2: GTSNPN, SVGIG (reference sequence). The CDR3 runs to 11 residues. V lost 3 bases and J 5 bases, leaving 5 bases between the germline ends.

The chain joins TRBV5-4 to TRBJ1-1; D is unclear. V was trimmed by 4 bases and J by 5 bases, leaving 15 bases between them. This CDR3 is 14 amino acids long. Per germline, CDR1 SGHNT and CDR2 YYREEE (reference sequence). Here the CDR3 reads CASSPDLIGTEAFF. The CDR3 DNA reads TGTGCCAGCAGCCCAGACCTCATTGGGACTGAAGCTTTCTTT. The full variable domain, rest sourced from reference TRBV5-4 and TRBJ1-1, is ETGVTQSPTHLIKTRGQQVTLRCSSQSGHNTVSWYQQALGQGPQFIFQYYREEENGRGNFPPRFSGLQFPNYSSELNVNALELDDSALYLCASSPDLIGTEAFFGQGTRLTVV.

This clone came up once. The chain employs TRBV6-6 and TRBJ1-5; no definite D call. V was shortened by 5 bases and J by 4 bases, with 6 bases between the two germline ends. CDR1 is MNHNY, CDR2 SVGAGI, per germline (reference sequence). CDR3 length equals 12 residues. The CDR3 loop is CASSPQNQPQHF. The CDR3 DNA follows: TGTGCCAGCAGTCCACAAAATCAGCCCCAGCATTTT.

The chain links TRBV7-8 to TRBJ2-5; no definite D call. Per germline, CDR1 SGHVS and CDR2 FQNEAQ. V was pared by 1 base and J by 10 bases, with 25 bases between. CDR3 length: 17 residues. The CDR3 nucleotides read TGTGCCAGCAGCTTAGATAACCGACAAACAATACTGGCGGTCCAGTACTTC. Translation: CASSLDNRQTILAVQYF.

This rearrangement joins TRBV6-1 to TRBJ1-4; TRBD1 matches 7 bases. The trim removed 6 bases at V and 5 bases at J, leaving 6 bases unmatched. CDR3 length equals 14 residues. CDR1 is MNHNS and CDR2 is SASEGT in the germline V gene. The DNA for the CDR3 is TGTGCCAGCAGATCAGGGGGGTCCAATGAAAAACTGTTTTTT. Translation: CASRSGGSNEKLFF.

The chain carries TRBV7-2 and TRBJ2-5; possible D gene TRBD2, 5 bases. The CDR3 contains 15 residues. V lost 5 bases to trimming and J lost 1 base, with 14 bases between them. Germline loops: CDR1 SGHTA, CDR2 FQGNSA. CDR3 residues: CASSQLVGAQETQYF. The CDR3 nucleotides are TGTGCCAGCAGCCAACTAGTCGGAGCCCAAGAGACCCAGTACTTC.

The V gene is TRBV21-1, the J gene TRBJ2-1; the table's D call of TRBD2 was not tested on the DNA. TRBV21-1 is assigned pseudogene status. This CDR3 spans 13 amino acids. The CDR3 sequence: CASSKVGKSAPFF. For the CDR3, the DNA is TGTGCCAGCAGCAAAGTCGGGAAATCGGCTCCGTTCTTC.

At least ten counts were recorded for this clone. The V gene is TRBV19, the J gene TRBJ1-1; no clear D gene. This CDR3 contains 15 residues. V lost 3 bases and J 0 bases, leaving 11 bases between the germline ends. CDR1 is LNHDA, CDR2 SQIVND, per germline (reference sequence). The CDR3 reads CASSMGGTVNTEAFF. The CDR3 coding sequence is TGTGCCAGTAGTATGGGAGGTACCGTGAACACTGAAGCTTTCTTT.

This clone has just a few counts. The DNA for the CDR3 is TGTGCCAGCAGCCGACAGGTCTCCTACAATGAGCAGTTCTTC. Protein product: CASSRQVSYNEQFF. This sequence joins TRBV11-1 and TRBJ2-1, with a possible D match to TRBD1 (6 bases). CDR1 and CDR2 (germline): SGHAT, FQDESV (reference sequence). The V end lost 5 bases, the J end lost 0 bases, and 8 bases lay between the germline ends. CDR3 length: 14 residues.

In nucleotides, the CDR3 is TGTGCCAGCAGCCGAACCGGGACAGGGTCCTACGAGCAGTACTTC. It translates to CASSRTGTGSYEQYF. This sequence joins TRBV27 and TRBJ2-7, with 9 bases aligning to TRBD1. CDR3 size: 15 residues. J was trimmed by 1 base and V by 6 bases; bases with no gene match: 7. Germline V lookup: CDR1 MNHEY, CDR2 SMNVEV (reference sequence).

This chain connects TRBV2 to TRBJ2-1; 8 nucleotides line up with TRBD2. Germline lookup yields CDR1 SNHLY and CDR2 FYNNEI. The junction had 6 bases not matched to a gene; V was cut back by 7 bases and J by 7 bases. This CDR3 region has 13 residues. The CDR3 DNA reads TGTGCCAGCATCGGCGCGGGGGGTAATGAGCAGTTCTTC. This encodes CASIGAGGNEQFF. Supplemented by reference TRBV2 and TRBJ2-1, the full variable domain reads EPEVTQTPSHQVTQMGQEVILRCVPISNHLYFYWYRQILGQKVEFLVSFYNNEISEKSEIFDDQFSVERPDGSNFTLKIRSTKLEDSAMYFCASIGAGGNEQFFGPGTRLTVL.

The chain recombines TRBV29-1 with TRBJ1-2, with 8 bases identical to TRBD1. This CDR3 contains 13 residues. The V gene's germline CDR1 is SQVTM and CDR2 ANQGSEA. V was clipped by 3 bases and J by 4 bases; unmatched bases: 4. The DNA for the CDR3 is TGCAGCGTTGACCCAGGGGGCTCCTATGGCTACACCTTC. It encodes CSVDPGGSYGYTF.

This rearrangement joins TRBV25-1 to TRBJ1-5; D unclear. The CDR3 contains 13 residues. Germline V lookup: CDR1 MGHDK, CDR2 SYGVNS. V lost 2 bases and J 6 bases, leaving 8 bases between the germline ends. The CDR3 here is CASSETESQPQHF. CDR3 in DNA: TGTGCCAGCAGTGAAACAGAAAGTCAGCCCCAGCATTTT.

This chain links TRBV6-1 with TRBJ2-7, with 13 positions matching TRBD2. The CDR3 spans 16 residues. J was trimmed by 7 bases and V by 3 bases; bases with no gene match: 9. From germline, CDR1 is MNHNS and CDR2 SASEGT. The CDR3 spells CASSDSGTSGIREQYV. In DNA, the CDR3 is TGTGCCAGCAGTGATTCCGGGACTAGCGGGATTCGGGAGCAGTACGTC.

V is TRBV6-5 and J is TRBJ1-2; 9 bases are a match to TRBD1. This CDR3 is 14 amino acids long. V lost 6 bases and J lost 8; bases outside the gene matches: 10. Germline loops: CDR1 MNHEY, CDR2 SVGAGI. The CDR3 DNA is TGTGCCAGCAGACCCGGGGACAGGGAGGGCGGCTACACCTTC. Protein product: CASRPGDREGGYTF.

The gene calls are TRBV2 and TRBJ2-1, with 13 positions matching TRBD2. V lost 6 bases to trimming and J lost 15 bases; unmatched junction nucleotides: 11. This CDR3 contains 14 residues. Per the germline V gene, CDR1 is SNHLY and CDR2 is FYNNEI. The CDR3 here is CASREGLAGITWFF. The CDR3 DNA sequence: TGTGCCAGCAGGGAGGGACTAGCGGGGATAACCTGGTTCTTC.

CDR3 coding DNA: TGTGCCAGCAGCTTGAAAGGGCCTGCAACATCCGGGGAGCTGTTTTTT. It is translated as CASSLKGPATSGELFF. The rearrangement joins TRBV5-8 to TRBJ2-2; D is uncertain. The V gene's germline CDR1 is SGHTS and CDR2 YDEGEE. The germline V and J ends were trimmed by 1 base and 6 bases, with 16 bases remaining between them. The CDR3 is 16 residues long.

Comments on this clone: At the DNA level, this CDR3 is encoded by other sequences in the same sample as well. V usage is TRBV6-5 and J usage is TRBJ2-1; unclear D gene. With 6 bases removed from V and 4 bases from J, the gap between germline ends came to 4 bases. The V gene's germline CDR1 is MNHEY and CDR2 SVGAGI. This CDR3 has 11 residues. DNA for the CDR3: TGTGCCAGCAGAGAGTACAATGAGCAGTTCTTC. Translation gives CASREYNEQFF.

The rearrangement links TRBV30 to TRBJ2-2; 7 nucleotides agree with TRBD1. V was pared by 1 base and J by 5 bases, with 10 bases of the junction left unmatched. Germline lookup yields CDR1 GTSNPN and CDR2 SVGIG (reference sequence). The CDR3 spans 16 residues. The CDR3 reads CAWSAPAGGRTGELFF. CDR3 bases: TGTGCCTGGAGTGCCCCAGCAGGGGGACGGACCGGGGAGCTGTTTTTT.

This clone has only one observation. This CDR3 is CASATGQGENTEAFF. The DNA of the CDR3 is TGTGCCAGCGCCACCGGGCAGGGGGAGAACACTGAAGCTTTCTTT. The chain couples TRBV6-5 to TRBJ1-1, with TRBD1 identical over 7 bases. Trimming cost V 8 bases and J 1 base; bases outside gene matches: 10. CDR3 length: 15 residues. Germline V gene sequence: CDR1 MNHEY, CDR2 SVGAGI.

The genes are TRBV18 and TRBJ2-7; no firm D call. This CDR3 has 12 residues. The germline CDR1 and CDR2 sequences are KGHSH and LQKENI. V was cut by 3 bases and J by 5 bases, with 8 bases left in between. The CDR3 sequence is CASSPMGHEQYF. The CDR3 nucleotides are TGTGCCAGCTCACCGATGGGCCACGAGCAGTACTTC.

The genes are TRBV5-1 and TRBJ2-3; 7 nucleotides align to TRBD1. The germline CDR1 and CDR2 sequences are SGHRS and YFSETQ. Trimming at V came to 4 bases and at J to 8 bases, leaving 16 bases not matched to a gene. This CDR3 region has 16 residues. The CDR3 sequence is CASSLAGTAISLTQYF. CDR3 nucleotides: TGCGCCAGCAGCCTGGCCGGGACAGCCATATCACTTACGCAGTATTTT.

This clone appeared a few times. This chain joins TRBV7-9 and TRBJ2-2; no definite D call. The CDR3 sequence is 14 residues long. V was clipped by 10 bases and J by 5 bases, with 17 bases between them. Germline V CDR1 and CDR2: SEHNR, FQNEAQ (reference sequence). The DNA for the CDR3 is TGTGCCACCCCCCCAGTAGGAGATACCGGGGAGCTGTTTTTT. Its translation is CATPPVGDTGELFF.

This clone was seen a few times. J is TRBJ2-5 and V is TRBV29-1; the D gene could be TRBD1 or TRBD2 (6 bases each). The germline V gene encodes CDR1 SQVTM and CDR2 ANQGSEA. V gave up 4 bases and J gave up 9 bases, with 15 bases separating them. The CDR3 spans 12 residues. CDR3 sequence: CSVGGRDMAQYF. In DNA, the CDR3 is TGCAGCGTTGGTGGGCGGGACATGGCCCAGTACTTC.

The CDR3 nucleotides read TGCGCCAGCAAACAATCTCAGGGGGGATCCTACAATGAGCAGTTCTTC. As protein: CASKQSQGGSYNEQFF. The chain links TRBV5-1 to TRBJ2-1, with D possibly being TRBD1 (7 bases). The germline V and J ends were trimmed by 6 bases and 1 base, with 17 bases remaining between them. This CDR3 is built from 16 residues. CDR1 is SGHRS, CDR2 YFSETQ, per germline.

This clone was seen repeatedly, ten times or more. The V call is TRBV5-5, the J call TRBJ2-5, with 8 bases fitting TRBD1. With V trimmed by 0 bases and J by 4 bases, 8 bases remained unmatched. The CDR3 length is 16 residues. Per germline, CDR1 SGHKS and CDR2 YYEKEE (reference sequence). CDR3 coding DNA: TGTGCCAGCAGCTTGGGGGACAGGTCCCAAGGAGAGACCCAGTACTTC. As protein: CASSLGDRSQGETQYF.

This clone was seen only once. This chain joins TRBV7-2 and TRBJ2-1, with TRBD2 identical over 9 bases. Trimming cost V 1 base and J 15 bases; bases outside gene matches: 7. The CDR3 sequence is 13 residues long. Germline loops: CDR1 SGHTA, CDR2 FQGNSA. CDR3 nucleotides: TGTGCCAGCAGCTTAGGGGGGACTAGCTACCTGTTCTTC. Protein: CASSLGGTSYLFF.